The 11 T cell receptor beta chains listed next were all sequenced from one sample in a study of blood T cell repertoires in COVID-19. The data were produced by immunoSEQ multiplex PCR, yet TCRdb's version contains in-frame clones alone and is incomplete. The sample yields about 200,000 clones, 88% seen once. What was sequenced was peripheral blood. The receptors come from a man aged 35-49 years with active or convalescent COVID-19.

The rearrangement links TRBV18 to TRBJ2-1, with D perhaps matching TRBD1 (5 bases). V was shortened by 4 bases and J by 8 bases, with 6 bases between the two germline ends. The V gene's germline CDR1 is KGHSH and CDR2 LQKENI. This CDR3 spans 11 amino acids. The CDR3 is CASSQGYEQFF. In nucleotides, the CDR3 is TGTGCCAGCTCACAGGGGTATGAGCAGTTCTTC.

The rearrangement joins TRBV11-2 to TRBJ2-7, with a weak D call TRBD2 (5 bases). CDR3 length equals 15 residues. Trimming removed 5 bases at V and 7 bases at J, with 21 bases between. Germline CDR1 and CDR2: SGHAT and FQNNGV. DNA of the CDR3: TGTGCCAGCAGCGAGAGAGCGGTGTACCCGGGAGAGCAGTACTTC. This translates into CASSERAVYPGEQYF.

The V gene is TRBV21-1, the J gene TRBJ2-7; TRBD2, the table's D call, was not compared with the DNA. TRBV21-1 is deemed a pseudogene. The CDR3 has 15 residues. In nucleotides, the CDR3 is TGTGCCAGCAGCAACACTACTTTGGCCTCCTACGAGCAGTACTTC. Protein sequence: CASSNTTLASYEQYF.

This sequence joins TRBV9 and TRBJ1-1, with D possibly matching TRBD1 (5 bases). In germline, CDR1 is SGDLS, CDR2 YYNGEE. Trimming took off 3 bases at V and 0 bases at J, with 12 bases between the two ends. This CDR3 region has 15 residues. The CDR3 DNA reads TGTGCCAGCAGCGCCGGAAGACAGCTGAACACTGAAGCTTTCTTT. Residues: CASSAGRQLNTEAFF.

V usage is TRBV5-5 and J usage is TRBJ1-5, with 9 positions matching TRBD1. This CDR3 has 18 amino acids. The germline gives CDR1 SGHKS, CDR2 YYEKEE (reference sequence). The ends lost 7 bases at V and 1 base at J; junction bases unmatched: 15. The CDR3 DNA is TGTGCCAGCTCCTTCGGACAGGGGAGCTTATACAGCAATCAGCCCCAGCATTTT. Translating gives CASSFGQGSLYSNQPQHF.

The V and J genes are TRBV30 and TRBJ1-6; 7 bases are shared with TRBD1. The length of the CDR3 is 11 residues. Germline V CDR1 and CDR2: GTSNPN, SVGIG (reference sequence). V shed 6 bases, J shed 9 bases, and the junction held 2 bases outside the gene matches. This CDR3 reads CACRDSSPLHF. The CDR3 bases are TGTGCCTGCCGGGACAGTTCACCCCTCCACTTT. The full variable domain, in which reference TRBV30 and TRBJ1-6 provide the parts outside the CDR3, is SQTIHQWPATLVQPVGSPLSLECTVEGTSNPNLYWYRQAAGRGLQLLFYSVGIGQISSEVPQNLSASRPQDRQFILSSKKLLLSDSGFYLCACRDSSPLHFGNGTRLTVT.

As DNA, the CDR3 is TGTGCCAGTAGTCGCGGGACAGACATGAACACTGAAGCTTTCTTT. It codes for CASSRGTDMNTEAFF. The gene calls are TRBV19 and TRBJ1-1, with 7 bases that match TRBD1. The CDR3 covers 15 residues. V was pared by 5 bases and J by 0 bases, with 6 bases of the junction left unmatched. CDR1 LNHDA and CDR2 SQIVND come from the germline V gene (reference sequence). The variable domain in full, with the rest retrieved from reference TRBV19 and TRBJ1-1, is DGGITQSPKYLFRKEGQNVTLSCEQNLNHDAMYWYRQDPGQGLRLIYYSQIVNDFQKGDIAEGYSVSREKKESFPLTVTSAQKNPTAFYLCASSRGTDMNTEAFFGQGTRLTVV.

The rearrangement links TRBV28 to TRBJ2-3; TRBD2 might be the D (6 bases). The CDR3 runs 15 residues. Germline values: CDR1 MDHEN, CDR2 SYDVKM. The V and J ends lost 7 bases and 2 bases respectively, with 16 bases between them. The CDR3 protein is CASTPSGEVTDTQYF. In DNA form, the CDR3 reads TGTGCCAGCACCCCTTCTGGGGAGGTCACAGATACGCAGTATTTT.

J is TRBJ2-7 and V is TRBV6-2 or TRBV6-3; tentatively, D is TRBD2 (6 bases). This CDR3 comprises 17 residues. V lost 2 bases, J lost 0 bases, and 17 bases lay in between. CDR1 is MNHEY, CDR2 SVGEGT, per germline. CDR3 loop: CASSYNPLGTGSYEQYF. CDR3 sequence (DNA): TGTGCCAGCAGTTACAACCCTCTAGGGACTGGCTCCTACGAGCAGTACTTC.

The CDR3: CASSFRDRADYGYTF. CDR3 in DNA: TGTGCCAGCAGCTTCCGGGACAGGGCGGACTATGGCTACACCTTC. This chain joins TRBV5-5 and TRBJ1-2; 9 nucleotides align to TRBD1. The length of the CDR3 is 15 residues. V was clipped by 2 bases and J by 3 bases; unmatched bases: 5. The germline V gene has CDR1 SGHKS and CDR2 YYEKEE (reference sequence).

CDR3 region: CASSSPRTGSNEQYF. CDR3 DNA sequence: TGTGCCAGCAGTTCTCCAAGGACAGGGAGTAACGAGCAGTACTTC. This sequence joins TRBV6-5 and TRBJ2-7, with TRBD1 matching 8 bases. In germline, CDR1 is MNHEY, CDR2 SVGAGI. This CDR3 has 15 residues. After removal of 4 bases from V and 5 bases from J, the junction contained 10 bases not matched to a gene.